These T cell receptor beta chains were read from a single sample in a study of blood T cell repertoires in COVID-19. Some clones are missing from TCRdb's copy, which holds only in-frame ones; the method was immunoSEQ multiplex PCR. The data show 300,000 to 400,000 clones, 75% to 85% seen once. The source material was peripheral blood. These receptors were taken from a human donor in a cohort sampled during active COVID-19. The CDR3 runs from the conserved cysteine through the conserved F or W. The D gene is left open where the match is weak. A row's size may be missing; if present it is once, few, many or a size class.

V gene	D gene	clone size	J gene	CDR3 DNA	CDR3 protein
TRBV18	NA	NA	TRBJ1-6	TGTGCCAGCTCCCAGACGGGGGGGAATTCACCCCTCCACTTT	CASSQTGGNSPLHF
TRBV2	NA	NA	TRBJ1-5	TGTGCCAGCAGTGAAGCGCGGGATTGGCAGGGTAGCAATCAGCCCCAGCATTTT	CASSEARDWQGSNQPQHF
TRBV5-4	NA	NA	TRBJ2-7	TGTGCCAGCAGCTTGGTGGGGAGCTTGGGGTTCCACGAGCAGTACTTC	CASSLVGSLGFHEQYF
TRBV7-8	TRBD1	NA	TRBJ1-1	TGTGCCAGCAGCCTTCGACAGGGTGGGGAAGCTTTCTTT	CASSLRQGGEAFF
TRBV27	NA	NA	TRBJ2-5	TGTGCCAGCAGTTTATCGAGACACAGCCAAGAGACCCAGTACTTC	CASSLSRHSQETQYF
TRBV12-3/TRBV12-4	NA	NA	TRBJ1-1	TGTGCCAGCAGTTTAGAGGTAGGGGCTGAAGCTTTCTTT	CASSLEVGAEAFF
TRBV11-3	NA	NA	TRBJ2-6	TGTGCCAGCAGCCAGGAGGGGACTGGGGCCAACGTCCTGACTTTC	CASSQEGTGANVLTF
TRBV18	TRBD1	NA	TRBJ1-1	TGTGCCAGCTCACCTATGGACAGGGAAGCTTTCTTT	CASSPMDREAFF
TRBV6-1	NA	NA	TRBJ2-3	TGTGCCAGCAGTGAAGTCAGAACAGATACGCAGTATTTT	CASSEVRTDTQYF
TRBV7-9	TRBD1	NA	TRBJ2-3	TGTGCCAGCAGCCCCCGACAGGGTGTCAGCACAGATACGCAGTATTTT	CASSPRQGVSTDTQYF
TRBV20-1	NA	NA	TRBJ1-2	TGCAGTGCTAGAGTACAGGATGGCTACACCTTC	CSARVQDGYTF
TRBV19	TRBD2	NA	TRBJ2-1	TGTGCCAGTAGTTCTCTAGCGGGGGATGAGCAGTTCTTC	CASSSLAGDEQFF
TRBV6-1	TRBD2	once	TRBJ2-3	TGTGCCAGCAGTGGAGGACTAGCGGGGGGGCGAGGGGCGCAGTATTTT	CASSGGLAGGRGAQYF
TRBV5-5	NA	once	TRBJ2-7	TGTGCCAGCGGAGGGAGCTACGAGCAGTACTTC	CASGGSYEQYF
TRBV12-5	NA	NA	TRBJ1-1	TGTGCTAGTGGAAACCGAGGGAACACTGAAGCTTTCTTT	CASGNRGNTEAFF
TRBV2	TRBD2	NA	TRBJ2-3	TGTGCCAGCAGACCTACTAGCGGGGGGGTAGATACGCAGTATTTT	CASRPTSGGVDTQYF
TRBV11-1	TRBD2	NA	TRBJ2-1	TGTGCCAGCAGCCGAAGCGGGGGGGCCTACAATGAGCAGTTCTTC	CASSRSGGAYNEQFF
TRBV19	NA	NA	TRBJ2-1	TGTGCCAGTAGTATTATCGGGGGCTACAATGAGCAGTTCTTC	CASSIIGGYNEQFF
TRBV25-1	NA	NA	TRBJ1-1	TGTGCCAGCAGTGAAACGGGAGGATCGGGCACTGAAGCTTTCTTT	CASSETGGSGTEAFF
TRBV27	TRBD1	NA	TRBJ1-2	TGTGCCAGCAGCTATAGGACAGGGGAGGGCTACACCTTC	CASSYRTGEGYTF
TRBV7-9	NA	NA	TRBJ2-2	TGTGCCAGCAGCCTATACACAGGGCCGGCCGGGGAGCTGTTTTTT	CASSLYTGPAGELFF
TRBV6-1	NA	NA	TRBJ1-5	TGTGCCAGCAGTGAACTTAGGCAGGGGCTTCAGCCCCAGCATTTT	CASSELRQGLQPQHF
TRBV27	NA	once	TRBJ1-5	TGTGCCAGCAGCCAGGGGAATCAGCCCCAGCATTTT	CASSQGNQPQHF
TRBV30	NA	once	TRBJ1-2	TGTGCCTGGAGCCGAATCGACAGAGGTTTCTCTTCTAACTATGGCTACACCTTC	CAWSRIDRGFSSNYGYTF
TRBV12-3/TRBV12-4	NA	NA	TRBJ1-1	TGTGCCAGTGGGGGCCCCGGGGCTTTCTTT	CASGGPGAFF
TRBV27	TRBD1	NA	TRBJ1-2	TGTGCCAGCAGTTTTAGGACCGGGACAGGGGGCGTAGGAGGCTACACCTTC	CASSFRTGTGGVGGYTF
TRBV6-5	TRBD1	NA	TRBJ1-2	TGTGCCAGCACCGATCCGGGACAGGGGGTAGGCTACACCTTC	CASTDPGQGVGYTF
TRBV6-2/TRBV6-3	NA	NA	TRBJ1-1	TGTGCCAGCAGTTGGCCGGGTCGAGGAGCTTTCTTT	CASSWPGRGAFF
TRBV3-1/TRBV3-2	TRBD1	NA	TRBJ1-6	TGTGCCAGCAGCCAAGTAGGGGACAGTTATAATTCACCCCTCCACTTT	CASSQVGDSYNSPLHF
TRBV19	NA	NA	TRBJ2-7	TGTGCCAGTTTCGCCCCCGGGACTGGCGACTACGAGCAGTACTTC	CASFAPGTGDYEQYF
TRBV7-3	TRBD1	NA	TRBJ1-1	TGTGCCAGCAGGTTACAGGGGGGCGACGCTGAAGCTTTCTTT	CASRLQGGDAEAFF
TRBV3-1/TRBV3-2	TRBD2	NA	TRBJ2-3	TGTGCCAGCAGCCAAGATGCCAGCGGGGGAGATACGCAGTATTTT	CASSQDASGGDTQYF
TRBV7-9	NA	NA	TRBJ1-5	TGTGCCAGCAGCTTAGGTAGCGGGGGAGGACAGCCCCAGCATTTT	CASSLGSGGGQPQHF
TRBV6-5	NA	NA	TRBJ1-5	TGTGCCAGCAGGCGGGGTAGCAATCAGCCCCAGCATTTT	CASRRGSNQPQHF
TRBV23-1	NA	NA	TRBJ2-3	TGCGCCAGCAGTCACTACACAGATACGCAGTATTTT	CASSHYTDTQYF
TRBV6-7	TRBD1	NA	TRBJ1-5	TGTGCCAGCAGCATCGGACAGGGTGAATATCAGCCCCAGCATTTT	CASSIGQGEYQPQHF
TRBV13	TRBD1	NA	TRBJ1-1	TGTGCCAGCAGCCTGCGGACAGGCCGAGGCACTGAAGCTTTCTTT	CASSLRTGRGTEAFF
TRBV18	NA	NA	TRBJ1-1	TGTGCCAGCTCTATAAGCCCTATGTCTGGGAACACTGAAGCTTTCTTT	CASSISPMSGNTEAFF
TRBV2	TRBD1	NA	TRBJ1-6	TGTGCCAGCAGTTTTCGGACAGGGGAATCACCCCTCCACTTT	CASSFRTGESPLHF
TRBV15	NA	NA	TRBJ2-3	TGTGCCACCAGCAGATCTCGACTTGATTATAGCACAGATACGCAGTATTTT	CATSRSRLDYSTDTQYF